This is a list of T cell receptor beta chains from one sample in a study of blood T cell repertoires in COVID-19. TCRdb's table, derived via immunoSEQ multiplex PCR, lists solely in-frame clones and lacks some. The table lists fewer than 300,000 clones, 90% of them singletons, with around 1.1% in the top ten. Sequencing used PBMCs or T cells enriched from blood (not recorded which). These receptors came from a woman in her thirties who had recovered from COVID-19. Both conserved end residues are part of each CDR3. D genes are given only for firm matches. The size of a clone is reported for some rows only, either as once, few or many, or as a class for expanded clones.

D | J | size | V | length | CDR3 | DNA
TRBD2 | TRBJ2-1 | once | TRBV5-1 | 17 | CASSLQGLAGGYNEQFF | TGCGCCAGCAGCTTACAAGGACTAGCGGGAGGCTACAATGAGCAGTTCTTC
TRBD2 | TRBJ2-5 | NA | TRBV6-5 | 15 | CASKDASGVVWIQYF | TGTGCCAGCAAGGACGCTAGCGGGGTGGTTTGGATCCAGTACTTC
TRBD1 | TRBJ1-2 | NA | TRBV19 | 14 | CASSLGQGNYGYTF | TGTGCCAGTAGTCTGGGACAGGGGAACTATGGCTACACCTTC
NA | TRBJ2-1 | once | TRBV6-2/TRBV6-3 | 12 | CASSPLRDEQFF | TGTGCCAGCAGCCCTCTACGGGATGAGCAGTTCTTC
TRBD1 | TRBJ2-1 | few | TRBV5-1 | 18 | CASSLNPVGTGGYNEQFF | TGCGCCAGCAGCCTGAACCCCGTTGGGACAGGGGGCTACAATGAGCAGTTCTTC
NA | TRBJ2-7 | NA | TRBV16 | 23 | CASSQSRSLKRWSAGRVNYEQYF | TGTGCCAGCAGCCAATCCCGGTCTCTCAAAAGGTGGTCGGCCGGCAGGGTTAACTACGAGCAGTACTTC
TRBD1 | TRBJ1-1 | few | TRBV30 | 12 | CAGDSPNTEAFF | TGTGCCGGGGACAGTCCGAACACTGAAGCTTTCTTT
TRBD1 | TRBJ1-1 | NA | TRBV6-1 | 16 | CASREGQGFGGTEAFF | TGTGCCAGCAGAGAAGGACAGGGCTTCGGGGGCACTGAAGCTTTCTTT
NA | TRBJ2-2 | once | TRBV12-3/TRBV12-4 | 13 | CASRTSSGGELFF | TGTGCCAGCAGGACCTCAAGCGGCGGGGAGCTGTTTTTT
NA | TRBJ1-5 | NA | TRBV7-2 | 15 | CASSLIDRSYQPQHF | TGTGCCAGCAGCCTCATCGACAGGAGCTATCAGCCCCAGCATTTT
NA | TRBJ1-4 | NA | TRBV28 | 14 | CALGGDGPNEKLFF | TGTGCCCTGGGCGGGGACGGTCCGAATGAAAAACTGTTTTTT
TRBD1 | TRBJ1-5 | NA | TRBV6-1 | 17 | CASSEGDRRDINQPQHF | TGTGCCAGCAGTGAAGGGGACAGGAGAGATATCAATCAGCCCCAGCATTTT
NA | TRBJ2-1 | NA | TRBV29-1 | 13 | CSVELGGRGEQFF | TGCAGCGTTGAACTCGGGGGGCGGGGTGAGCAGTTCTTC
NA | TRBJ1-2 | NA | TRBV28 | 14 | CASSLPDTGLGYTF | TGTGCCAGCAGTTTACCAGACACAGGGCTAGGCTACACCTTC
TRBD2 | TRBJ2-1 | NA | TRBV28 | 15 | CASKSNGLGYNEQFF | TGTGCCAGCAAAAGCAATGGACTAGGCTACAATGAGCAGTTCTTC
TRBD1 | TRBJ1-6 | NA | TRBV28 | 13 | CATDRGFNSPLHF | TGTGCCACAGACAGGGGGTTTAATTCACCCCTCCACTTT
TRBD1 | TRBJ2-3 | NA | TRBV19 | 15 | CASRVDRGPGDTQYF | TGTGCCAGTAGAGTTGACAGGGGGCCCGGAGATACGCAGTATTTT
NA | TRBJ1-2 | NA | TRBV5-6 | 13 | CASSLGRVDGYTF | TGTGCCAGCAGCTTAGGCAGGGTGGATGGCTACACCTTC
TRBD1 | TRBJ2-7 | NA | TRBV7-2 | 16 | CASSMPPGTGLYEQYF | TGTGCCAGCAGCATGCCCCCCGGGACAGGGCTCTACGAGCAGTACTTC
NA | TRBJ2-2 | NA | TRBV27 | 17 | CASSSRRRDSYTGELFF | TGTGCCAGCAGTTCAAGGAGGAGGGACAGCTACACCGGGGAGCTGTTTTTT
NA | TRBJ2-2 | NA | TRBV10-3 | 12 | CATQGNTGELFF | TGTGCCACACAGGGGAACACCGGGGAGCTGTTTTTT
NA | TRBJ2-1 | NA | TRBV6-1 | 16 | CASSEYRTPLNNEQFF | TGTGCCAGCAGTGAATATCGGACACCGCTAAACAATGAGCAGTTCTTC
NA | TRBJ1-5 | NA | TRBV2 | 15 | CASSGRTNSNQPQHF | TGTGCCAGCAGTGGAAGAACTAATAGCAATCAGCCCCAGCATTTT
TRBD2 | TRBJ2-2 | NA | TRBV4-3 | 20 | CASSQEVRLAGEMNTGELFF | TGCGCCAGCAGCCAAGAGGTGAGACTAGCGGGAGAAATGAACACCGGGGAGCTGTTTTTT
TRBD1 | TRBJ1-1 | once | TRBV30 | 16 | CAWIVGQGLMNTEAFF | TGTGCCTGGATCGTTGGACAGGGTTTGATGAACACTGAAGCTTTCTTT
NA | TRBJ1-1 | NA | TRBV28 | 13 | CASTPTPNTEAFF | TGTGCCAGTACACCGACACCGAACACTGAAGCTTTCTTT
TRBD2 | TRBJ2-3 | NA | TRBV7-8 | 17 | CASSLGTSGGMADTQYF | TGTGCCAGCAGCCTAGGGACTAGCGGGGGTATGGCAGATACGCAGTATTTT
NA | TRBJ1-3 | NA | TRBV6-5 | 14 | CASSTRGPGNTIYF | TGTGCCAGCAGTACTAGAGGGCCTGGAAACACCATATATTTT
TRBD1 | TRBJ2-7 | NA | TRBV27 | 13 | CASRQGGPYEQYF | TGTGCCAGCAGACAGGGGGGACCCTACGAGCAGTACTTC
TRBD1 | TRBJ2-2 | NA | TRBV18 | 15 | CASSPWQGANGELFF | TGTGCCAGCTCACCATGGCAGGGGGCAAACGGGGAGCTGTTTTTT
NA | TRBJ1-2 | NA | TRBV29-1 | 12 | CSVGSIESGYTF | TGCAGCGTTGGGAGTATCGAATCTGGCTACACCTTC
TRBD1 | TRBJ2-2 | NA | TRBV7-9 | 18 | CASSSPGQGDLNTGELFF | TGTGCCAGCAGCTCCCCGGGACAGGGGGATTTAAACACCGGGGAGCTGTTTTTT
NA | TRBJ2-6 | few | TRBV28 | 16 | CASSLGAAGGANVLTF | TGTGCCAGCAGTTTGGGGGCCGCGGGTGGGGCCAACGTCCTGACTTTC
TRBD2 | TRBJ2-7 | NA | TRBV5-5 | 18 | CASSLEVLTSGISYEQYF | TGTGCCAGCAGCTTGGAAGTCTTGACTAGCGGTATCTCCTACGAGCAGTACTTC
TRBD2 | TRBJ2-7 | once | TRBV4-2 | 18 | CASSQEGSGRSTSYEQYF | TGTGCCAGCAGCCAAGAAGGTAGCGGGAGGTCGACTTCCTACGAGCAGTACTTC
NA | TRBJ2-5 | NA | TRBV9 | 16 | CASSSGRGWGQETQYF | TGTGCCAGCAGTTCAGGACGCGGGTGGGGACAAGAGACCCAGTACTTC
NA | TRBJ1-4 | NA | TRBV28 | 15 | CASSLLRGAREKLFF | TGTGCCAGCAGTCTCTTACGGGGGGCGCGGGAAAAACTGTTTTTT
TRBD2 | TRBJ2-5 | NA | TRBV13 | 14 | CASSKTSGVETQYF | TGTGCCAGCTCAAAGACTAGCGGGGTTGAGACCCAGTACTTC
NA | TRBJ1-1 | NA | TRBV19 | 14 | CASSTGVRNTEAFF | TGTGCCAGTAGTACCGGAGTACGGAACACTGAAGCTTTCTTT
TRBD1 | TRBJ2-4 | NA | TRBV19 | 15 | CASSIEDRAKNIQYF | TGTGCCAGTAGTATAGAGGACAGGGCCAAAAACATTCAGTACTTC
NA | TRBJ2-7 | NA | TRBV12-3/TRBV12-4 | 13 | CASTPGVSDEQYF | TGTGCCAGCACCCCCGGGGTTAGCGACGAGCAGTACTTC
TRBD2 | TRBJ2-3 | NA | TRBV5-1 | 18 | CASSPGTSGRVATDTQYF | TGCGCCAGCAGCCCAGGGACTAGCGGGAGGGTTGCCACAGATACGCAGTATTTT
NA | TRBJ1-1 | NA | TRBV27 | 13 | CASSFEKNTEAFF | TGTGCCAGCAGTTTTGAGAAGAACACTGAAGCTTTCTTT
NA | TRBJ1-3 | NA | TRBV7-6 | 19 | CASSSRGVTDGFSGNTIYF | TGTGCCAGCAGCTCCCGGGGGGTGACAGACGGCTTCTCTGGAAACACCATATATTTT
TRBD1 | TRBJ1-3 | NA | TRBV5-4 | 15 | CASSRDRSSGNTIYF | TGTGCCAGCAGCCGGGACAGGAGCTCTGGAAACACCATATATTTT
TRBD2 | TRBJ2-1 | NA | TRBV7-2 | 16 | CASSLVGLAGADEQFF | TGTGCCAGCAGCTTAGTCGGGCTAGCGGGAGCTGATGAGCAGTTCTTC
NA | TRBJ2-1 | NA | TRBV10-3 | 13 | CAISQDSYNEQFF | TGTGCCATCAGTCAGGACTCTTACAATGAGCAGTTCTTC
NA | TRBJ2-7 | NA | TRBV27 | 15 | CASSLWGQEGGEQYF | TGTGCCAGCAGTTTATGGGGGCAGGAAGGGGGTGAGCAGTACTTC
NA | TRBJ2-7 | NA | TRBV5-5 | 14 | CASSYDPGDYEQYF | TGTGCCAGCAGCTATGATCCGGGAGACTACGAGCAGTACTTC
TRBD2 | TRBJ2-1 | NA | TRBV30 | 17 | CAWSVSRTAGGNNEQFF | TGTGCCTGGAGTGTAAGCCGTACGGCGGGAGGAAACAATGAGCAGTTCTTC
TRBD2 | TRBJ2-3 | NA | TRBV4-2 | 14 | CASSLAGVTDTQYF | TGTGCCAGCAGCCTAGCGGGAGTAACAGATACGCAGTATTTT
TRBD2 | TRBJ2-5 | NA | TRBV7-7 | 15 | CASSLAGGGKETQYF | TGTGCTAGCAGCTTAGCGGGGGGAGGGAAGGAGACCCAGTACTTC
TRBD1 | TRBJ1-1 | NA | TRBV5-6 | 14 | CASSVGTGSTEAFF | TGTGCCAGCAGCGTCGGGACAGGGAGCACTGAAGCTTTCTTT
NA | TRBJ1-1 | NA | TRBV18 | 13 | CASSLGRDTEAFF | TGTGCCAGCTCATTGGGCAGGGACACTGAAGCTTTCTTT
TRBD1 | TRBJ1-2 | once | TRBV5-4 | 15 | CASSSDRGRNYGYTF | TGTGCCAGCAGCTCGGACAGGGGGCGGAACTATGGCTACACCTTC
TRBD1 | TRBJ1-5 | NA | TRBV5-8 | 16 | CASSGVRGLSNQPQHF | TGTGCCAGCAGCGGGGTTAGGGGGCTGAGCAATCAGCCCCAGCATTTT
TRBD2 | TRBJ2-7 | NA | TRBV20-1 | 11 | CSASGRGEQYF | TGCAGTGCTAGCGGGAGGGGGGAGCAGTACTTC